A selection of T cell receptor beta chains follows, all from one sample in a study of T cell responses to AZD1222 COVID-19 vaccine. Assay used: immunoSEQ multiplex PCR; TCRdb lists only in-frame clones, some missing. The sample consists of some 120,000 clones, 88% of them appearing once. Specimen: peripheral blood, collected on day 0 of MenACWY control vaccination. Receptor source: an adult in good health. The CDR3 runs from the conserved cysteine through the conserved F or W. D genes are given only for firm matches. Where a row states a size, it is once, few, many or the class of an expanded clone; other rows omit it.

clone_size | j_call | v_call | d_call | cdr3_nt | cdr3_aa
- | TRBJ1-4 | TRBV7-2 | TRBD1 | TGTGCCAGCAGCCGGGACAGAAGTGGCGAAAAACTGTTTTTT | CASSRDRSGEKLFF
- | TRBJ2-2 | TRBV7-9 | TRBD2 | TGTGCCAGCAGCTTAAATCCAGCGGGAAACACCGGGGAGCTGTTTTTT | CASSLNPAGNTGELFF
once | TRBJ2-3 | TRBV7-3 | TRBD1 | TGTGCCAGCAGCTCTTGGACAGGGGGTCTCGATACGCAGTATTTT | CASSSWTGGLDTQYF
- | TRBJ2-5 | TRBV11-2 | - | TGTGCCAGCAGCTTAGATGATAGACTACGAGAGACCCAGTACTTC | CASSLDDRLRETQYF
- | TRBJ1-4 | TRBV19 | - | TGTGCCAGTAGTAAAACGGATAATGAAAAACTGTTTTTT | CASSKTDNEKLFF
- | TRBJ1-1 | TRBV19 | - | TGTGCCAGTAGTATAGACCTACTCACTGAAGCTTTCTTT | CASSIDLLTEAFF
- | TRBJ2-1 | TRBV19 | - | TGTGCCAGTAGTATGCGCGCGGAGTTTGAGCAGTTCTTC | CASSMRAEFEQFF
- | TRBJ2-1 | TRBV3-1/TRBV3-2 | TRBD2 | TGTGCCAGCAGCCACTCGGGACTAAACGTGAATGAGCAGTTCTTC | CASSHSGLNVNEQFF
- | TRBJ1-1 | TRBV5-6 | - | TGTGCCAGCAGCTTGGTGCGACTATACTACACTGAAGCTTTCTTT | CASSLVRLYYTEAFF
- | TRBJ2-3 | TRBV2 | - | TGTGCCAGCAGTGAAGGGGCGGATACCACAGATACGCAGTATTTT | CASSEGADTTDTQYF
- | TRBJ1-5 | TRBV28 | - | TGTGCCAGCCTTAGCGGGGTAGCTCAGCCCCAGCATTTT | CASLSGVAQPQHF
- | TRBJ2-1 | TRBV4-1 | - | TGCGCCAGCAGCCCTCTAGACAGCTCCTACAATGAGCAGTTCTTC | CASSPLDSSYNEQFF
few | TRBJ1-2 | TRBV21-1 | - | TGTGCCAGCAGCAAAGCGAGCTTCGTTTTCTATGGCTACACCTTC | CASSKASFVFYGYTF
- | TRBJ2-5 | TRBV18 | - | TGTGCCAGCCGCCGGGAGAAGGTTCTGGAGACCCAGTACTTC | CASRREKVLETQYF
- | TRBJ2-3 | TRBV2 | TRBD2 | TGTGCCAGCAGGCCTCTCGGGACTAGCGGGGGATCCACAGATACGCAGTATTTT | CASRPLGTSGGSTDTQYF
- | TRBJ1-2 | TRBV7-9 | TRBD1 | TGTGCCAGCAGCTTAATCGGGGACAGGATAAACTATGGCTACACCTTC | CASSLIGDRINYGYTF
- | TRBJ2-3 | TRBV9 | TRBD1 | TGTGCCAGCAGCGCACACAGGGGGCAAAATACAGATACGCAGTATTTT | CASSAHRGQNTDTQYF
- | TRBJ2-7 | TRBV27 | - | TGTGCCAGCAGAAACCGCCGGACAGACTACGAGCAGTACTTC | CASRNRRTDYEQYF
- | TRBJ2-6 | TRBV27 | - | TGTGCCAGCAGCCAACCGGGACGATCGTCGGGGGCCAACGTCCTGACTTTC | CASSQPGRSSGANVLTF
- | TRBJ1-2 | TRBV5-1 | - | TGCGCCAGCAGCCGAGGTGACCAGGGAAACTATGGCTACACCTTC | CASSRGDQGNYGYTF
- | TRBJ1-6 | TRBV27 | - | TGTGCCAGCAGAGCGCAGGGCTATAATTCACCCCTCCACTTT | CASRAQGYNSPLHF
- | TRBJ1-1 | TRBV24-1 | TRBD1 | TGTGCCACCAGGGGGCCGGGGCAGGGGGAAACTGAAGCTTTCTTT | CATRGPGQGETEAFF